The rows below give T cell receptor beta chains drawn from one sample of a study of identical twins. TCRdb reprocessed the 5' RACE reads with MiXCR, giving one entry per CDR3 protein. The sample has hundreds of thousands of distinct CDR3 sequences, roughly 7% seen once. The data were also submitted as part of a second study, on yellow fever vaccine responses in identical twins.

Sequenced: memory (CD45RO+) T cells sorted from blood. The source of these receptors is a woman between 18 and 29 years old in good health. Each CDR3 is given with its conserved first and last residue. Fields, in order: D gene, J gene, clone size, V gene, CDR3 protein, CDR3 DNA. D genes are given only for firm matches. Size is stated for part of the rows, as once, few or many counts, or as a class when the clone is expanded.

NA,TRBJ2-5,NA,TRBV5-4,CASSSADHQETQYF,TGTGCCAGCAGCTCCGCAGACCACCAAGAGACCCAGTACTTC
TRBD2,TRBJ2-5,NA,TRBV5-5,CASSLSIAGGQETQYF,TGTGCCAGCAGCTTGTCGATAGCGGGAGGACAGGAGACCCAGTACTTC
NA,TRBJ1-2,many,TRBV3-1,CASSQDERGRNGYTF,TGTGCCAGCAGCCAAGATGAGAGGGGGAGGAATGGCTACACCTTC
TRBD1,TRBJ2-1,many,TRBV18,CASSPRQGANEQFF,TGTGCCAGCTCACCACGTCAGGGGGCGAATGAGCAGTTCTTC
NA,TRBJ2-6,NA,TRBV6-5,CASSYPASSGANVLTF,TGTGCCAGCAGTTACCCAGCTAGCTCTGGGGCCAACGTCCTGACTTTC
NA,TRBJ2-2,few,TRBV6-1,CASREDRTNTGELFF,TGTGCCAGCAGGGAAGACAGAACGAACACCGGGGAGCTGTTTTTT
TRBD1,TRBJ1-1,many,TRBV2,CASSRDRATEAFF,TGTGCCAGCAGCCGGGACAGGGCCACTGAAGCTTTCTTT
TRBD1,TRBJ1-1,many,TRBV10-3,CAIRAGGLNTEAFF,TGTGCCATCAGAGCAGGGGGCTTGAACACTGAAGCTTTCTTT
NA,TRBJ2-3,NA,TRBV11-2,CASSSLPSPDTQYF,TGTGCCAGCAGCTCCCTACCTTCTCCGGATACGCAGTATTTT
NA,TRBJ2-3,many,TRBV20-1,CSAPGARGRLSTDTQYF,TGCAGTGCCCCCGGGGCCCGGGGGCGTCTGAGCACAGATACGCAGTATTTT
NA,TRBJ2-6,many,TRBV3-1,CASSNRGAGANVLTF,TGTGCCAGCAGCAATAGGGGAGCGGGGGCCAACGTCCTGACTTTC
TRBD1,TRBJ2-4,many,TRBV12-3/TRBV12-4,CASSPSTGDQTKNIQYF,TGTGCCAGCAGTCCTAGTACAGGGGACCAAACCAAAAACATTCAGTACTTC
TRBD1,TRBJ1-1,NA,TRBV7-2,CASSLRWTGGASEAFF,TGTGCCAGCAGTCTAAGGTGGACAGGGGGCGCCTCTGAAGCTTTCTTT
NA,TRBJ2-2,NA,TRBV5-6,CASSVRVLGELFF,TGTGCCAGCAGCGTGAGGGTTCTCGGGGAGCTGTTTTTT
NA,TRBJ1-1,NA,TRBV10-3,CAINDRVMNTEAFF,TGTGCCATCAACGACAGAGTTATGAACACTGAAGCTTTCTTT
TRBD2,TRBJ2-3,NA,TRBV10-3,CAITSGYTDTQYF,TGTGCCATCACTAGCGGATACACAGATACGCAGTATTTT
NA,TRBJ1-2,many,TRBV5-1,CASSLEDGGYGYTF,TGCGCCAGCAGCCTGGAGGACGGCGGTTATGGCTACACCTTC
NA,TRBJ2-2,many,TRBV12-3/TRBV12-4,CASSFSTTGELFF,TGTGCCAGCAGTTTTTCGACCACCGGGGAGCTGTTTTTT
TRBD1,TRBJ2-4,many,TRBV12-3/TRBV12-4,CASSLGTGLAKNIQYF,TGTGCCAGCAGTCTAGGGACAGGGCTAGCCAAAAACATTCAGTACTTC
TRBD2,TRBJ2-3,many,TRBV5-1,CATTSSGGSTDTQYF,TGCGCCACCACATCTAGCGGGGGATCCACAGATACGCAGTATTTT
TRBD1,TRBJ1-1,few,TRBV15,CATSRDRGFGTEAFF,TGTGCCACCAGCCGGGACAGGGGTTTTGGCACTGAAGCTTTCTTT
NA,TRBJ2-1,many,TRBV5-1,CASSFSIRMGDNEQFF,TGCGCCAGCAGCTTCAGTATCCGGATGGGGGACAATGAGCAGTTCTTC
NA,TRBJ1-5,many,TRBV11-2,CASSLGAGQPQHF,TGTGCCAGCAGCTTAGGAGCGGGGCAGCCCCAGCATTTT
NA,TRBJ1-1,few,TRBV3-1,CASSQAGGVGTEAFF,TGTGCCAGCAGCCAGGCGGGAGGGGTGGGCACTGAAGCTTTCTTT
TRBD2,TRBJ2-1,many,TRBV27,CASSLSSGSYNEQFF,TGTGCCAGCAGTTTGTCTAGCGGGTCCTACAATGAGCAGTTCTTC
NA,TRBJ1-1,many,TRBV5-1,CASSERTDMNTEAFF,TGCGCCAGCAGCGAACGGACAGATATGAACACTGAAGCTTTCTTT
NA,TRBJ2-7,few,TRBV18,CASSGGELYEQYF,TGTGCCAGCTCAGGCGGGGAGCTCTACGAGCAGTACTTC
NA,TRBJ2-7,NA,TRBV12-3/TRBV12-4,CASSKTEGLQYEQYF,TGTGCCAGCAGCAAGACAGAGGGACTCCAATACGAGCAGTACTTC
NA,TRBJ1-2,NA,TRBV7-2,CASSLPGMNYGYTF,TGTGCCAGCAGCTTACCGGGGATGAACTATGGCTACACCTTC
NA,TRBJ2-1,many,TRBV5-1,CASSSGGSISYNEQFF,TGCGCCAGCAGTTCCGGGGGCTCCATCTCTTACAATGAGCAGTTCTTC
TRBD1,TRBJ2-1,NA,TRBV13,CASSPPGGVGYNEQFF,TGTGCCAGCAGCCCCCCAGGGGGAGTCGGATACAATGAGCAGTTCTTC
NA,TRBJ1-5,NA,TRBV19,CASSIVRIGNQPQHF,TGTGCCAGTAGTATAGTTAGGATCGGCAATCAGCCCCAGCATTTT
TRBD2,TRBJ2-4,NA,TRBV11-2,CASSISRTSGRENIQYF,TGTGCCAGCAGCATATCTCGGACTAGCGGGAGGGAAAACATTCAGTACTTC
TRBD2,TRBJ2-1,many,TRBV11-2,CASSLLAGEQFF,TGTGCCAGCAGCTTACTAGCGGGTGAGCAGTTCTTC
TRBD2,TRBJ2-1,NA,TRBV19,CATQAGVFGEQFF,TGTGCCACCCAAGCGGGAGTTTTTGGTGAGCAGTTCTTC
NA,TRBJ2-3,few,TRBV12-3/TRBV12-4,CASSPFWGSTDTQYF,TGTGCCAGCTCCCCATTTTGGGGGTCCACAGATACGCAGTATTTT
NA,TRBJ2-3,NA,TRBV24-1,CATSQGSADTQYF,TGTGCCACCAGTCAGGGGAGTGCAGATACGCAGTATTTT